This T cell receptor (beta chain) was sequenced for a study of CD8 T cells in ankylosing spondylitis. Study findings and constraints: Disease-associated clones were reportedly significantly overrepresented in matched ankylosing spondylitis synovial fluid. Made up of eight or nine highly homologous variants, a TCR beta motif appeared characteristic of ankylosing spondylitis blood.

As the method for making TCR beta libraries, quantitative 5'-RACE with molecular barcodes was used. TCRdb used MiXCR to reprocess the 5' RACE reads, holding one entry per CDR3 protein. The sample has 450,000 to 550,000 distinct CDR3 sequences; under 5.5% are singletons. This clonotype was detected many times. Antigen specificity is unknown. Sequenced sample: blood, either unsorted or a sorted T cell fraction (not recorded which). This receptor was obtained from a male donor with ankylosing spondylitis.

DNA of the CDR3: TGCAGTGCTAGAGATTATATCTATGGCTACACCTTC. Translated, it gives CSARDYIYGYTF. V gene TRBV20-1 combines with J gene TRBJ1-2; unclear D gene. V lost 0 bases and J lost 4, with 6 bases in between. CDR1 DFQATT and CDR2 SNEGSKA come from the germline V gene (reference sequence). The CDR3 is 12 amino acids.